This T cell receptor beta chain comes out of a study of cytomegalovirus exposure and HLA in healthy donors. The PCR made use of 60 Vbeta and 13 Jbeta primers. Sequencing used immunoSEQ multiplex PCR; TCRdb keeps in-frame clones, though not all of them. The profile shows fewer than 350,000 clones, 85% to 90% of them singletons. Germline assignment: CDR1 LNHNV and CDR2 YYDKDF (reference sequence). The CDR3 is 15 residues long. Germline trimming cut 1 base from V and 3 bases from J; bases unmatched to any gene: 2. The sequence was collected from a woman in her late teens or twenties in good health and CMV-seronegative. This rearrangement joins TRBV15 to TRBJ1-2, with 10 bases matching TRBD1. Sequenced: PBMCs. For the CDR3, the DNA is TGTGCCACCAGCAGAGTAGGGACAGGGGACTATGGCTACACCTTC. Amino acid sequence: CATSRVGTGDYGYTF.